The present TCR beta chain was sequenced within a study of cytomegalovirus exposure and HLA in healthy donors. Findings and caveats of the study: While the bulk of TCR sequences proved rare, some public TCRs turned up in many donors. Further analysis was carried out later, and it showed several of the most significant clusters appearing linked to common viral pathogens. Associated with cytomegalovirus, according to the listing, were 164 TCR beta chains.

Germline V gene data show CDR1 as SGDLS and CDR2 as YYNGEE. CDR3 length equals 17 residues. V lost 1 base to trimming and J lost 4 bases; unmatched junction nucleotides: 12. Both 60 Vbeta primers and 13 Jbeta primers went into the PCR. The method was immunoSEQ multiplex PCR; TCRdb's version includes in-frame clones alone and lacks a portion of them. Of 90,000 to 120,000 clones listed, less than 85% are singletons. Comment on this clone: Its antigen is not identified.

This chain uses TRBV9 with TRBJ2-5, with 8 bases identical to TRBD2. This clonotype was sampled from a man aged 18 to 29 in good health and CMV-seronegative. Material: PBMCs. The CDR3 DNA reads TGTGCCAGCAGCGTATTAGGATTAGCGGGGTTAGGAGAGACCCAGTACTTC. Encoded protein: CASSVLGLAGLGETQYF.